These 13 T cell receptor beta chains share one sample of origin, sequenced in a study of blood T cells in healthy people across ages. Sample-barcoded 5' priming and a J-beta primer mix drove a second PCR of about 6 to 11 cycles. TCRdb reprocessed the 5' RACE reads with MiXCR, giving one entry per CDR3 protein. Of about 1 million distinct CDR3 sequences listed, 45% are singletons. Material for sequencing was blood. The receptors here all came from a woman aged 55-69 years in good health.

V usage is TRBV4-1 and J usage is TRBJ2-1; 10 bases line up with TRBD1. The V gene end was trimmed by 3 bases and the J gene end by 4 bases; junction bases not matched to a gene: 6. CDR1 MGHRA and CDR2 YSYEKL come from the germline V gene. This CDR3 region has 16 residues. The DNA of the CDR3 is TGCGCCAGCAGCCAGTTGCTGGGACAGGGGTACAATGAGCAGTTCTTC. It specifies CASSQLLGQGYNEQFF.

The table lists this clonotype with a few counts. The chain recombines TRBV20-1 with TRBJ2-7; 8 bases align to TRBD2. V shed 6 bases, J shed 1 base, and the junction held 8 bases outside the gene matches. In germline, CDR1 is DFQATT, CDR2 SNEGSKA (reference sequence). The CDR3 contains 14 residues. CDR3 nucleotide sequence: TGCAGTGCCCAAGGAGCGGGAGTATCCTACGAGCAGTACTTC. This codes for CSAQGAGVSYEQYF.

The chain uses TRBV29-1 and TRBJ1-1; perhaps TRBD1 as D (5 bases). Looked up from germline, CDR1 is SQVTM and CDR2 is ANQGSEA. The CDR3 contains 14 residues. With 4 bases removed from V and 0 bases from J, the gap between germline ends came to 12 bases. The CDR3 nucleotides are TGCAGCGTTGTGGGGGTGCGGGTGAACACTGAAGCTTTCTTT. Protein: CSVVGVRVNTEAFF.

This clonotype was observed a few times. J is TRBJ2-5 and V is TRBV9; 10 nucleotides align to TRBD2. Trimming cost V 4 bases and J 11 bases; bases outside gene matches: 20. This CDR3 contains 17 residues. Germline V CDR1 and CDR2: SGDLS, YYNGEE. CDR3 sequence reads: CASSIYGGLAGVGEQYF. As DNA, the CDR3 is TGTGCCAGCAGCATCTACGGTGGGCTAGCGGGAGTGGGTGAGCAGTACTTC.

This clonotype was seen a handful of times. This chain uses TRBV5-5 with TRBJ2-6; perhaps TRBD1 as D (5 bases). The CDR3 spans 17 residues. Trimming pared 0 bases from V and 0 bases from J, leaving 10 bases between. In germline, CDR1 is SGHKS, CDR2 YYEKEE (reference sequence). CDR3 sequence reads: CASSLGQPFSGANVLTF. DNA for the CDR3: TGTGCCAGCAGCTTGGGACAGCCCTTCTCTGGGGCCAACGTCCTGACTTTC.

This clonotype was detected many times. This rearrangement joins TRBV7-2 to TRBJ2-5; D gene ambiguous. The germline V gene encodes CDR1 SGHTA and CDR2 FQGNSA. The CDR3 spans 12 residues. Trimming removed 5 bases at V and 13 bases at J, with 17 bases between. The CDR3 DNA is TGTGCCAGCAGCCCCGCCGGCGTTGGTTCGTACTTC. This codes for CASSPAGVGSYF.

The chain couples TRBV5-1 to TRBJ2-6; TRBD2 matches 7 bases. The CDR3 extends over 19 amino acids. The trim removed 3 bases at V and 0 bases at J, leaving 12 bases unmatched. In germline, CDR1 is SGHRS, CDR2 YFSETQ. CDR3 region: CASSWGPSGLSSGANVLTF. The CDR3 DNA reads as TGCGCCAGCAGCTGGGGCCCTAGCGGTTTAAGCTCTGGGGCCAACGTCCTGACTTTC.

This clonotype occurred many times. This sequence joins TRBV12-3 or TRBV12-4 and TRBJ2-6; TRBD1 matches 8 bases. V lost 7 bases to trimming and J lost 0 bases; unmatched junction nucleotides: 11. CDR3 size: 18 residues. The CDR3 loop reads CASKPQQGARSGANVLTF. CDR3 DNA: TGTGCCAGCAAACCCCAGCAGGGGGCCCGCTCTGGGGCCAACGTCCTGACTTTC.

V gene TRBV20-1 combines with J gene TRBJ2-5; 10 nucleotides agree with TRBD1. Germline trimming cut 5 bases from V and 3 bases from J; bases unmatched to any gene: 3. Germline CDR1 reads DFQATT; CDR2 reads SNEGSKA (reference sequence). The CDR3 length is 13 residues. This chain's CDR3 is CSARDRGKETQYF. The CDR3, as DNA: TGCAGTGCTCGGGACAGGGGAAAAGAGACCCAGTACTTC.

This clonotype was detected a few times. The chain employs TRBV29-1 and TRBJ2-1; perhaps TRBD2 as D (7 bases). Germline V CDR1 and CDR2: SQVTM, ANQGSEA. The CDR3 loop spans 18 amino acids. V lost 4 bases to trimming and J lost 4 bases, with 26 bases between them. CDR3 nucleotide sequence: TGCAGCGTTGTGTGGAGGGGGGGCGCGCTGGGACCTTACAATGAGCAGTTCTTC. Its translation: CSVVWRGGALGPYNEQFF.

The chain employs TRBV24-1 and TRBJ2-7; TRBD1 aligns across 9 bases. The CDR3 has 17 amino acids. After removal of 4 bases from V and 1 base from J, the junction contained 10 bases not matched to a gene. Germline V gene lookup returns CDR1 KGHDR and CDR2 SFDVKD. Written as DNA, the CDR3 is TGTGCCACCAGTGAATTGGGACAGGGAGGATTTTCCTACGAGCAGTACTTC. Amino acid sequence: CATSELGQGGFSYEQYF.

This clonotype was found a few times. The V gene is TRBV30, the J gene TRBJ2-7, with 7 bases lining up with TRBD2. V was clipped by 4 bases and J by 6 bases; unmatched bases: 6. Germline V gene sequence: CDR1 GTSNPN, CDR2 SVGIG (reference sequence). The CDR3 totals 12 residues. CDR3: CAWIVGGCEQYF. CDR3 DNA: TGTGCCTGGATTGTGGGAGGGTGCGAGCAGTACTTC.

The chain is built from TRBV3-1 and TRBJ2-5; 9 bases fit TRBD1. Germline V gene sequence: CDR1 LGHDT, CDR2 YNNKEL (reference sequence). The length of the CDR3 is 14 residues. J gave up 5 bases and V 1 base, and 2 bases lay outside the gene matches. The CDR3: CASSQADRGETQYF. Here the CDR3 DNA reads TGTGCCAGCAGCCAAGCCGACAGGGGGGAGACCCAGTACTTC.